The rows below give T cell receptor beta chains drawn from one sample of a study of blood T cell repertoires in COVID-19. The method was immunoSEQ multiplex PCR; TCRdb's version includes in-frame clones alone and lacks a portion of them. This sample has around 290,000 clones, with about nine tenths found just once. What was sequenced was peripheral blood. These receptors were collected from a woman aged 25 to 39 with COVID-19, enrolled during active disease. CDR3s include the opening cysteine and the closing phenylalanine or tryptophan.

cdr3_aa j_call v_call
CASQLGAEGYTF TRBJ1-2 TRBV7-9
CASSRLAGTQYF TRBJ2-5 TRBV28
CASSSRTSGSIFEQFF TRBJ2-1 TRBV6-2/TRBV6-3
CASSLNSSPLHF TRBJ1-6 TRBV5-8
CASSLVGAGDTEAFF TRBJ1-1 TRBV5-5
CASNRQGALNYGYTF TRBJ1-2 TRBV6-5
CASRPPGQGRNEQFF TRBJ2-1 TRBV6-6
CASSLAGINQPQHF TRBJ1-5 TRBV27
CASSKGTGERTGELFF TRBJ2-2 TRBV5-8
CASSYQGVTEAFF TRBJ1-1 TRBV5-4
CASSQEPEVGEQYF TRBJ2-7 TRBV4-1
CSVTSTDTQYF TRBJ2-3 TRBV20-1
CASGRAYNEQFF TRBJ2-1 TRBV6-5
CASSQVAEISYEQYF TRBJ2-7 TRBV4-2
CATTRGEGETQYF TRBJ2-5 TRBV15
CASSLNGDNYNEQFF TRBJ2-1 TRBV5-1
CASSSLAGGSSYNEQFF TRBJ2-1 TRBV5-1
CASSPGPSYGYTF TRBJ1-2 TRBV12-3/TRBV12-4
CASSQAGLGNGYTF TRBJ1-2 TRBV3-1/TRBV3-2
CASSPTGVGNTIYF TRBJ1-3 TRBV18
CASRWTSGQYNEQFF TRBJ2-1 TRBV2
CASKAGGGQPQHF TRBJ1-5 TRBV10-2
CASSHTGDLAKNIQYF TRBJ2-4 TRBV14
CASSPVGTLNHNEQFF TRBJ2-1 TRBV5-1
CASSLEGRGEAEAFF TRBJ1-1 TRBV5-1
CASSEGFMDRKNEKLFF TRBJ1-4 TRBV25-1
CASSFTGFSYEQYF TRBJ2-7 TRBV27
CASSYPAGETYEQYF TRBJ2-7 TRBV7-2
CASSFNAGGPPEQFF TRBJ2-1 TRBV5-1
CASSYRQGRRSNQPQHF TRBJ1-5 TRBV5-1
CASSTDRGSYNEQFF TRBJ2-1 TRBV19
CSVGEGGLETQYF TRBJ2-5 TRBV29-1
CASSLGLRTDTQYF TRBJ2-3 TRBV27
CASSSGRAVHEQYF TRBJ2-7 TRBV19
CASSLGQVSSGANVLTF TRBJ2-6 TRBV7-3
CASSEQGGGPSYNEQFF TRBJ2-1 TRBV6-1
CASNSGGITEAFF TRBJ1-1 TRBV19
CASSTTDTQYF TRBJ2-3 TRBV9
CASSLAAGPYEQYF TRBJ2-7 TRBV5-1
CASSYPHAGGPGEQFF TRBJ2-1 TRBV6-5
CASSMVGGSNQPQHF TRBJ1-5 TRBV27
CASSHRTGAGANVLTF TRBJ2-6 TRBV3-1/TRBV3-2
CASSQGLAANTDTQYF TRBJ2-3 TRBV3-1/TRBV3-2
CASKKDTNTEAFF TRBJ1-1 TRBV2
CASSKMPGAWELFF TRBJ2-2 TRBV19
CASSLGSGFREKLFF TRBJ1-4 TRBV7-8
CASSVEGRGRNTQYF TRBJ2-3 TRBV9
CASSLLGGDTEAFF TRBJ1-1 TRBV5-1
CATGGLAARTDTQYF TRBJ2-3 TRBV15
CASSYNQGEGQPQHF TRBJ1-5 TRBV6-6
CASSPGGAGNTIYF TRBJ1-3 TRBV16
CASSATGLNEKLFF TRBJ1-4 TRBV5-5
CASSIGSYSNQPQHF TRBJ1-5 TRBV19
CAISESGSGAGTGANVLTF TRBJ2-6 TRBV10-3
CSVDSERTGELFF TRBJ2-2 TRBV29-1
CASSISGQNNQPQHF TRBJ1-5 TRBV19
CASSSTLTEPMGEAFF TRBJ1-1 TRBV7-9